This T cell receptor (beta chain) came from a study of beta chain features in type 1 diabetes. Study information: Patients and healthy donors were similar in age, gender and cell yields. Study-wide results and limits: Among all four CD4+ subsets, Type 1 diabetes patients had TCRB CDR3s that were moderately but significantly shorter. PCR might pick shorter templates more often, in the same way for patients and controls.

Of the isolated RNA, all was reverse transcribed, and so the sequenced material was expressed TCRB transcripts. Clones were sequenced by immunoSEQ multiplex PCR, and TCRdb holds only the in-frame ones, with some missing. The data show around 140,000 clones, about 12% seen once. Blood was collected once per donor into heparin, averaging approximately 110 mL. CD4+ naive, central memory, regulatory and stem cell-like memory subsets were isolated by sorting on CD45RO/CCR7/CD25/CD127/CD95/CD27. Comments on this clone: The antigen remains unidentified.

The CDR3 has 12 amino acids. Germline CDR1 reads MGHDK; CDR2 reads SYGVNS. V lost 4 bases and J lost 7, with 10 bases in between. The material sequenced was central memory CD4+ T cells from blood. This chain connects TRBV25-1 to TRBJ1-2; weak D call: TRBD1 (6 bases). The TCR sequence derives from a man between 18 and 35 years old with type 1 diabetes. The CDR3 nucleotides are TGTGCCAGCAGTGCAACAGGGCGTGGCTACACCTTC. Amino acid sequence: CASSATGRGYTF.